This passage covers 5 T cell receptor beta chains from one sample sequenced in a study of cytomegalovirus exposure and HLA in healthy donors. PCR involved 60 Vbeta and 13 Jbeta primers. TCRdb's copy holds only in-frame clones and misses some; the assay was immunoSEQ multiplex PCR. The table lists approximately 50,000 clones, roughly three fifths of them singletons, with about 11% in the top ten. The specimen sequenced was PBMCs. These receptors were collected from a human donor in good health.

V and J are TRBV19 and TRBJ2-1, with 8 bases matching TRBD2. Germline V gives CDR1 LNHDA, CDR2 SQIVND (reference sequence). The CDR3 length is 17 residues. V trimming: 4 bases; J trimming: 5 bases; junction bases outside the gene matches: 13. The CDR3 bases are TGTGCCAGTAGTACACCCCTCTGGCGGGGGGATCACAATGAGCAGTTCTTC. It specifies CASSTPLWRGDHNEQFF. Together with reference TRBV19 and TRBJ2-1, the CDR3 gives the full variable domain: DGGITQSPKYLFRKEGQNVTLSCEQNLNHDAMYWYRQDPGQGLRLIYYSQIVNDFQKGDIAEGYSVSREKKESFPLTVTSAQKNPTAFYLCASSTPLWRGDHNEQFFGPGTRLTVL.

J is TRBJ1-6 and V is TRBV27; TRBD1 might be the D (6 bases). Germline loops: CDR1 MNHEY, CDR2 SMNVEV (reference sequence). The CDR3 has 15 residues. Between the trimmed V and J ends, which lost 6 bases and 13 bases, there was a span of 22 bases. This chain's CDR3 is CASRFRDKGLWPLHF. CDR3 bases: TGTGCCAGCAGGTTCCGGGACAAGGGCCTATGGCCCCTCCACTTT.

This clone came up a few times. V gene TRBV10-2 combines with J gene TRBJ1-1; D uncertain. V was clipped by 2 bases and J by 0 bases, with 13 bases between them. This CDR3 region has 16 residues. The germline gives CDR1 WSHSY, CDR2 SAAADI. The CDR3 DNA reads TGCGCCAGCAGTGAGGGGCGGGGTGGGGTGAACACTGAAGCTTTCTTT. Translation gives CASSEGRGGVNTEAFF.

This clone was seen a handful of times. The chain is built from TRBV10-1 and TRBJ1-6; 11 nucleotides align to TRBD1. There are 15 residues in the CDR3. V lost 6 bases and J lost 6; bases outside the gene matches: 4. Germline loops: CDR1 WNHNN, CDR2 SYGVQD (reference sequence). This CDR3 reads CASSAGTGGNSPLHF. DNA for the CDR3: TGCGCCAGCAGCGCCGGGACAGGGGGTAATTCACCCCTCCACTTT.

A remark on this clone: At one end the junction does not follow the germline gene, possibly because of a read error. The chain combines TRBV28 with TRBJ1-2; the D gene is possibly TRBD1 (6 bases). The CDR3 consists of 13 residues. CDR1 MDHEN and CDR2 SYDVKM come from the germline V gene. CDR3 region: CASRRTGNYGYPF. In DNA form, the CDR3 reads TGTGCCAGCAGGAGAACAGGGAACTATGGCTACCCCTTC.